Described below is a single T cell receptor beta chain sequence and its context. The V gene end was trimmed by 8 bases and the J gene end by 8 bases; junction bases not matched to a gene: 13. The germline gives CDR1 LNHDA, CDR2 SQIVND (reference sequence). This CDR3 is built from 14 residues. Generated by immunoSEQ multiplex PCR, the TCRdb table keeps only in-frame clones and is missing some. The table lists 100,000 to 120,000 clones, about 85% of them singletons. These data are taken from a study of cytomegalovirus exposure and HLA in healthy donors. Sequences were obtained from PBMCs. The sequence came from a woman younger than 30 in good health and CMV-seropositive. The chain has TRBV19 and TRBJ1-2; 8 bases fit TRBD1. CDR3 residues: CASRLLDREQGYTF. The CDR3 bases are TGTGCCAGTCGCCTCTTGGACAGGGAACAAGGCTACACCTTC.